The 23 T cell receptor beta chains below were found in one sample sequenced in a study of response to subunit inactivated influenza vaccine. TCRdb used MiXCR to reprocess the RT-PCR reads, holding one entry per CDR3 protein. This repertoire shows 650,000 to 800,000 distinct CDR3 sequences, under 20% found once; its top ten account for approximately 10%. The source was PBMCs from blood, collected roughly 5 days after vaccination. The origin of the receptors is a man aged 45-65 years who received an inactivated influenza vaccine.

J is TRBJ2-1 and V is TRBV5-1; TRBD2 matches at 13 bases. There are 18 residues in the CDR3. V was clipped by 4 bases and J by 3 bases; unmatched bases: 10. CDR1 is SGHRS and CDR2 is YFSETQ in the germline V gene. DNA for the CDR3: TGCGCCAGCAGCCGCGGGACTAGCGGGATCGGGGACTACAATGAGCAGTTCTTC. It yields the protein CASSRGTSGIGDYNEQFF. Full variable domain (missing parts from reference TRBV5-1 and TRBJ2-1): KAGVTQTPRYLIKTRGQQVTLSCSPISGHRSVSWYQQTPGQGLQFLFEYFSETQRNKGNFPGRFSGRQFSNSRSEMNVSTLELGDSALYLCASSRGTSGIGDYNEQFFGPGTRLTVL.

This chain connects TRBV10-3 to TRBJ2-7; 9 nucleotides match TRBD2. The V and J ends lost 0 bases and 3 bases, in that order; junction bases with no gene match: 9. This CDR3 comprises 17 residues. CDR1 is ENHRY, CDR2 SYGVKD, per germline. For the CDR3, the DNA is TGTGCCATCAGTGAGTCGTCTAGCGGGACCACCCACTACGAGCAGTACTTC. Translated: CAISESSSGTTHYEQYF.

This chain uses TRBV12-3 or TRBV12-4 with TRBJ1-5, with D hard to call. The germline V and J ends were trimmed by 4 bases and 3 bases, with 10 bases remaining between them. The CDR3 length is 14 residues. CDR3 loop: CASSSRHLNQPQHF. In DNA, the CDR3 is TGTGCCAGCAGTTCTAGACACCTCAATCAGCCCCAGCATTTT.

The rearrangement joins TRBV27 to TRBJ2-1; 10 bases are a match to TRBD2. J was trimmed by 3 bases and V by 6 bases; bases with no gene match: 5. CDR3 length: 15 residues. Germline-derived CDR1 and CDR2 are MNHEY and SMNVEV (reference sequence). For the CDR3, the DNA is TGTGCCAGCAGATCGAGACTAGCGGGCTACAATGAGCAGTTCTTC. It translates to CASRSRLAGYNEQFF.

This clonotype was observed a few times. This sequence joins TRBV12-3 or TRBV12-4 and TRBJ1-3; D gene uncertain. V lost 5 bases and J lost 0, with 11 bases in between. The CDR3 is made up of 15 amino acids. Here the CDR3 reads CASSHTSPSGNTIYF. CDR3 in DNA: TGTGCCAGCAGTCACACCTCCCCCTCTGGAAACACCATATATTTT.

There are a few counts of this clonotype. The chain carries TRBV5-1 and TRBJ2-1, with D maybe TRBD1 (5 bases). This CDR3 spans 13 amino acids. Trimming took off 1 base at V and 13 bases at J, with 15 bases between the two ends. Germline V gene sequence: CDR1 SGHRS, CDR2 YFSETQ. DNA of the CDR3: TGCGCCAGCAGCTTGCTTCGGAGAGACAGTCAGTTCTTC. This encodes CASSLLRRDSQFF.

This clonotype was detected many times. V and J are TRBV5-1 and TRBJ2-5; 7 positions agree with TRBD1. With V trimmed by 4 bases and J by 3 bases, 6 bases remained unmatched. CDR1 SGHRS and CDR2 YFSETQ come from the germline V gene. The CDR3 totals 14 residues. DNA of the CDR3: TGCGCCAGCAGCGAAAGACAGGGAGAAGAGACCCAGTACTTC. The encoded protein is CASSERQGEETQYF.

This clonotype has ten or more counts. V gene TRBV15 combines with J gene TRBJ2-2; perhaps D is TRBD1 or TRBD2 (5 bases each). The CDR3 covers 17 residues. CDR1 is LNHNV and CDR2 is YYDKDF in the germline V gene (reference sequence). V dropped 3 bases and J dropped 4 bases, with 18 bases sitting between them. For the CDR3, the DNA is TGTGCCACCAGCAGGGAACCGGGGATAGGGGTCACCGGGGAGCTGTTTTTT. Its protein product is CATSREPGIGVTGELFF.

This clonotype was counted at least ten times. This chain joins TRBV28 and TRBJ2-5; no definite D call. The CDR3 has 14 residues. Germline V gene lookup returns CDR1 MDHEN and CDR2 SYDVKM. Trimming pared 6 bases from V and 3 bases from J, leaving 14 bases between. CDR3 DNA sequence: TGTGCCAGCAGCACGGGTCAGCTGAAAGAGACCCAGTACTTC. Its protein is CASSTGQLKETQYF.

CDR3 protein: CASSKDRGNEKLFF. The CDR3 DNA follows: TGTGCCAGCAGCAAAGACAGGGGAAATGAAAAACTGTTTTTT. The V and J genes are TRBV7-9 and TRBJ1-4; 8 bases agree with TRBD1. CDR1 SEHNR and CDR2 FQNEAQ come from the germline V gene (reference sequence). V lost 5 bases, J lost 5 bases, and 4 bases stayed unmatched. The CDR3 runs to 14 residues.

The chain recombines TRBV5-1 with TRBJ2-3; D possibly matches TRBD1 or TRBD2 (6 bases each). V was cut by 0 bases and J by 4 bases, with 21 bases left in between. The CDR3 consists of 18 residues. CDR1 SGHRS and CDR2 YFSETQ come from the germline V gene. The CDR3 nucleotides are TGCGCCAGCAGCTTGGCCAGGGGACTCATACGCTCGTCAGATACGCAGTATTTT. Its translation is CASSLARGLIRSSDTQYF.

V is TRBV5-1 and J is TRBJ2-5; D is possibly TRBD1 or TRBD2 (5 bases each). The germline CDR1 and CDR2 sequences are SGHRS and YFSETQ. This CDR3 contains 14 residues. With 2 bases removed from V and 6 bases from J, the gap between germline ends came to 14 bases. The CDR3 region is CASSFLRDGKTQYF. CDR3 coding DNA: TGCGCCAGCAGCTTTCTCCGGGACGGTAAGACCCAGTACTTC. The entire variable domain, with the rest obtained from reference TRBV5-1 and TRBJ2-5, is as follows: KAGVTQTPRYLIKTRGQQVTLSCSPISGHRSVSWYQQTPGQGLQFLFEYFSETQRNKGNFPGRFSGRQFSNSRSEMNVSTLELGDSALYLCASSFLRDGKTQYFGPGTRLLVL.

This clonotype was found many times. J is TRBJ2-1 and V is TRBV7-2; perhaps TRBD2 as D (5 bases). CDR1 and CDR2 from the germline V gene are SGHTA and FQGNSA. V was cut by 2 bases and J by 4 bases, with 9 bases left in between. The CDR3 consists of 14 residues. CDR3 sequence (DNA): TGTGCCAGCAGCTTAAAGACGGGGTACAATGAGCAGTTCTTC. It yields the protein CASSLKTGYNEQFF.

The genes are TRBV5-1 and TRBJ2-3, with D possibly matching TRBD1 (5 bases). The V and J ends lost 0 bases and 4 bases respectively, with 9 bases between them. Germline V lookup: CDR1 SGHRS, CDR2 YFSETQ. This CDR3 region has 14 residues. The CDR3 here is CASSLDQGSDTQYF. In DNA, the CDR3 is TGCGCCAGCAGCTTGGATCAGGGCTCAGATACGCAGTATTTT.

This chain links TRBV4-1 with TRBJ1-2; 8 bases line up with TRBD1. CDR3 length: 14 amino acids. Germline trimming cut 2 bases from V and 4 bases from J; bases unmatched to any gene: 3. Germline CDR1 and CDR2: MGHRA and YSYEKL. This chain's CDR3 is CASSQSDRVYGYTF. The CDR3, as DNA: TGCGCCAGCAGCCAATCGGACAGGGTCTATGGCTACACCTTC.

The chain joins TRBV7-9 to TRBJ2-7; D gene unclear. The germline V gene has CDR1 SEHNR and CDR2 FQNEAQ (reference sequence). V was trimmed by 3 bases and J by 0 bases, leaving 9 bases between them. This CDR3 comprises 14 residues. The CDR3 DNA follows: TGTGCCAGCAGCTTCATGGGGTCCTCCTACGAGCAGTACTTC. It translates to CASSFMGSSYEQYF.

This clonotype was seen repeatedly, ten times or more. The chain links TRBV4-3 to TRBJ2-7, with D unclear. Trimming shortened V by 0 bases and J by 0 bases, and 15 bases separated the two germline ends. CDR1 and CDR2 from the germline V gene are LGHNA and YSLEER. The CDR3 contains 17 residues. DNA of the CDR3: TGCGCCAGCAGCCAAGATTATTACACTGACTTCTCCTACGAGCAGTACTTC. Protein: CASSQDYYTDFSYEQYF.

Only a few counts were recorded for this clonotype. The V gene is TRBV10-3, the J gene TRBJ1-5; tentative D call: TRBD1 (6 bases). V gave up 8 bases and J gave up 2 bases, with 13 bases separating them. CDR1 and CDR2 (germline): ENHRY, SYGVKD. The CDR3 covers 14 residues. The DNA of the CDR3 is TGTGCCATCCGTCAGGGGCAGGGCAATCAGCCCCAGCATTTT. Translated: CAIRQGQGNQPQHF.

A note on this clonotype: A junction boundary mismatches the germline segment, possibly from a read error. The J gene is TRBJ2-7, the V gene TRBV6-2 or TRBV6-3; D is ambiguous. This CDR3 has 11 amino acids. Germline CDR1 MNHEY, CDR2 SVGEGT. CDR3 coding DNA: TGTGCCAGCAGTTACTCGCACGAGCTGTACTTC. It yields the protein CASSYSHELYF.

This chain joins TRBV9 and TRBJ2-2; D unclear. V was clipped by 3 bases and J by 3 bases, with 12 bases between them. The V gene's germline CDR1 is SGDLS and CDR2 YYNGEE. The CDR3 is made up of 15 amino acids. The chain's CDR3 is CASSGQSTHTGELFF. As DNA, the CDR3 is TGTGCCAGCAGCGGACAATCAACCCACACCGGGGAGCTGTTTTTT.

This clonotype appeared a few times. The genes are TRBV7-9 and TRBJ2-1, with D hard to call. Germline V gene lookup returns CDR1 SEHNR and CDR2 FQNEAQ (reference sequence). This CDR3 has 16 amino acids. Trimming cost V 0 bases and J 5 bases, with 14 bases left between them. CDR3 residues: CASSLAISLKHNEQFF. For the CDR3, the DNA is TGTGCCAGCAGCTTAGCAATATCCCTGAAACACAATGAGCAGTTCTTC.

This clonotype was detected only a few times. This chain connects TRBV3-1 to TRBJ2-3; no reliable D call. Germline values: CDR1 LGHDT, CDR2 YNNKEL (reference sequence). With 2 bases removed from V and 0 bases from J, the gap between germline ends came to 9 bases. The CDR3 is 15 residues long. The DNA of the CDR3 is TGTGCCAGCAGCCAAAATGCGCTAAGCACAGATACGCAGTATTTT. Protein product: CASSQNALSTDTQYF.

The chain combines TRBV15 with TRBJ2-7, with D perhaps matching TRBD1 (6 bases). Germline CDR1 is LNHNV and CDR2 is YYDKDF (reference sequence). V lost 6 bases to trimming and J lost 0 bases, with 9 bases between them. The CDR3 loop spans 13 amino acids. CDR3 nucleotide sequence: TGTGCCACCAGGACGGGACACTCCTACGAGCAGTACTTC. Its translation is CATRTGHSYEQYF.